This is a list of T cell receptor beta chains from one sample in a study of identical twins. TCRdb reprocessed the 5' RACE reads via MiXCR and lists one record per CDR3 protein. This repertoire shows 500,000 to 650,000 distinct CDR3 sequences, around 7.4% found once; its top ten account for about 1.6%. The same specimen was also included in a second study, on yellow fever vaccine responses in identical twins.

Specimen: PBMCs. These receptors were taken from a woman aged 18-29 years in good health. Each CDR3 is given with its conserved first and last residue. A D gene is named only where the DNA matches it firmly. Not all rows give a size; the values are once, few, many and, for expanded clones, a class.

d_call clone_size j_call v_call cdr3_nt cdr3_aa
. many TRBJ2-3 TRBV28 TGTGCCAGCAGTTTATATAAGCAATGGGGAAAAGCAGAAGATACGCAGTATTTT CASSLYKQWGKAEDTQYF
. many TRBJ1-1 TRBV12-3/TRBV12-4 TGTGCCAGCAGTTTAGATGTCGGGTGGCGGAGGGTAGCTGAAGCTTTCTTT CASSLDVGWRRVAEAFF
. many TRBJ2-1 TRBV12-3/TRBV12-4 TGTGCCAGCACCGATGCGGGGTTGGAGTTGCAGTTCTTC CASTDAGLELQFF
. few TRBJ1-6 TRBV6-5 TGTGCCAGCAGTTACGTCGGGCCCAATTCACCCCTCCACTTT CASSYVGPNSPLHF
TRBD2 . TRBJ2-3 TRBV20-1 TGCAGTGCTAGAGATCAAGGACTAGCGGGAAGAGATACGCAGTATTTT CSARDQGLAGRDTQYF
. few TRBJ2-7 TRBV28 TGTGCCAGCAAATCGACTGCGACAGCTTTTTACGAGCAGTACTTC CASKSTATAFYEQYF
TRBD2 . TRBJ2-1 TRBV20-1 TGCAGCGCCGAGTTAGCGGGGGGGTATGAGCAGTTCTTC CSAELAGGYEQFF
TRBD2 many TRBJ2-7 TRBV20-1 TGCAGTGCTATCTCCCCTAGCGGAGGGAGCTCCTACGAGCAGTACTTC CSAISPSGGSSYEQYF
. few TRBJ2-5 TRBV10-3 TGTGCCATCAACCGGGAGCCTTGGGAGACCCAGTACTTC CAINREPWETQYF
. many TRBJ2-7 TRBV12-3/TRBV12-4 TGTGCCAGCAGCCAAGGGTACGAGCAGTACTTC CASSQGYEQYF
. many TRBJ2-5 TRBV29-1 TGCAGCGTTGAAGGGCGAGGGACCCAGTACTTC CSVEGRGTQYF
. few TRBJ2-3 TRBV7-9 TGTGCCAGCAGCTTAGAGAAGGGCAAAACGCAGTATTTT CASSLEKGKTQYF
. . TRBJ1-5 TRBV3-1 TGTGCCAGCAGCCATATCGGCTCGGGCCCCCAGCATTTT CASSHIGSGPQHF
. . TRBJ2-5 TRBV10-3 TGTGCCATCAGTGAGTCGAAGGGGGTCGAGACCCAGTACTTC CAISESKGVETQYF
. few TRBJ2-1 TRBV9 TGTGCCAGCAGCGTAGTGAGCACAGGGAGCTACAATGAGCAGTTCTTC CASSVVSTGSYNEQFF
TRBD1 . TRBJ2-1 TRBV20-1 TGCAGTGCTAGAGTGTGGGACAGGGAAGGCTCCTACAATGAGCAGTTCTTC CSARVWDREGSYNEQFF
TRBD2 . TRBJ2-7 TRBV5-5 TGTGCCAGCAGCTTTCAAGCGGGAAGCTACGAGCAGTACTTC CASSFQAGSYEQYF
. many TRBJ2-3 TRBV2 TGTGCCAGCACGGGCGGGGCGGGGCCAGATACGCAGTATTTT CASTGGAGPDTQYF
. few TRBJ1-5 TRBV6-2/TRBV6-3 TGTGCCAGCAGCATGACAGAGAATGGGTATCAGCCCCAGCATTTT CASSMTENGYQPQHF
. . TRBJ1-1 TRBV5-6 TGTGCCAGCAGTCTCGGACAGACGAGGGACACTGAAGCTTTCTTT CASSLGQTRDTEAFF
. few TRBJ1-1 TRBV12-3/TRBV12-4 TGTGCCAGCCGTTTTAACACTGAAGCTTTCTTT CASRFNTEAFF
TRBD2 few TRBJ2-1 TRBV7-2 TGTGCCAGCAGCTTGGGACTAGCTCTGAATGAGCAGTTCTTC CASSLGLALNEQFF
. few TRBJ1-1 TRBV5-1 TGCGCCAGCAGCGGGGGACTTATTAACACTGAAGCTTTCTTT CASSGGLINTEAFF
. many TRBJ2-7 TRBV5-1 TGTGCCAGCAGTTTAGGACAGAACTACGAGCAGTACTTC CASSLGQNYEQYF
. many TRBJ1-1 TRBV7-9 TGTGCCAGCAGCCCCCTGGTGAGTGAAGCTTTCTTT CASSPLVSEAFF
TRBD1 many TRBJ1-2 TRBV29-1 TGCAGCGTCGGGACAGCTAACTATGGCTACACCTTC CSVGTANYGYTF
. few TRBJ1-6 TRBV7-3 TGTGCCAGCAGCTTATCATCGGATTCACCCCTCCACTTT CASSLSSDSPLHF
TRBD2 few TRBJ2-1 TRBV6-5 TGTGCCAGCAGTTTCCCTGGCGGGGGGGGGTACAATGAGCAGTTCTTC CASSFPGGGGYNEQFF
TRBD1 many TRBJ2-2 TRBV29-1 TGCAGCGTGGTTGGGACAGGGAACACCGGGGAGCTGTTTTTT CSVVGTGNTGELFF
. many TRBJ2-3 TRBV5-1 TGCGCCAGCAGCTTGGTGGCTAGATACACAGATACGCAGTATTTT CASSLVARYTDTQYF
. many TRBJ1-4 TRBV10-3 TGTGCCATCAGTGATTCGGCCGAAACTAATGAAAAACTGTTTTTT CAISDSAETNEKLFF
. . TRBJ2-5 TRBV4-2 TGTGCCAGCAGCCAAGATTTTTTGGGGCAAGAGACCCAGTACTTC CASSQDFLGQETQYF
. few TRBJ2-4 TRBV7-9 TGTGCCAGCAGCGGCCCGATAGGGGGAACCAAAAACATTCAGTACTTC CASSGPIGGTKNIQYF
TRBD2 . TRBJ2-2 TRBV5-1 TGCGCCAGCAGCCAACTAGCGGGGTCGAACACCGGGGAGCTGTTTTTT CASSQLAGSNTGELFF
. few TRBJ2-2 TRBV7-9 TGTGCCAGCAGACCCCGGGCTTCGAACACCGGGGAGCTGTTTTTT CASRPRASNTGELFF
TRBD1 . TRBJ1-2 TRBV18 TGTGCCAGCTCATCAAACGGGGGTGACAGGGCCACCCGCTATGGCTACACCTTC CASSSNGGDRATRYGYTF
. few TRBJ1-6 TRBV20-1 TGCAGTGCTAGAGGGATTTCGGGCCATTCACCCCTCCACTTT CSARGISGHSPLHF
. . TRBJ2-2 TRBV24-1 TGTGCCACCAGTGATACCCTAGGGGGGGGCCCAGTGAACACCGGGGAGCTGTTTTTT CATSDTLGGGPVNTGELFF
. many TRBJ2-5 TRBV12-3/TRBV12-4 TGTGCCAGCAGTTTAGTCCAGGTTGAGACCCAGTACTTC CASSLVQVETQYF
. . TRBJ1-4 TRBV20-1 TGCAGTGCTAGAGACCCTCCAGGGAAGGGGGGCCCTACTAATGAAAAACTGTTTTTT CSARDPPGKGGPTNEKLFF
TRBD1 few TRBJ1-2 TRBV4-1 TGCGCCAGCAGCCAAGAATCGGACAGGAAATATGGCTACACCTTC CASSQESDRKYGYTF
TRBD2 many TRBJ2-7 TRBV6-5 TGTGCCAGCAGTTACTCGGGGGGGTTTAGCTACGAGCAGTACTTC CASSYSGGFSYEQYF
. . TRBJ2-6 TRBV5-1 TGCGCCAGCAGGGACAGCCTCTCTGGGGCCAACGTCCTGACTTTC CASRDSLSGANVLTF
TRBD1 few TRBJ2-5 TRBV10-3 TGTGCCGCCAGTTTGACAGGGAAGGAGACCCAGTACTTC CAASLTGKETQYF
TRBD2 . TRBJ2-3 TRBV7-8 TGTGCCAGCAGCTTAGCAGCTAGCGGACCTAGCGGTACGCAGTATTTT CASSLAASGPSGTQYF
. . TRBJ2-7 TRBV15 TGTGCCACCAGCAGAGGAGGGTCATGGGGCGAGCAGTACTTC CATSRGGSWGEQYF